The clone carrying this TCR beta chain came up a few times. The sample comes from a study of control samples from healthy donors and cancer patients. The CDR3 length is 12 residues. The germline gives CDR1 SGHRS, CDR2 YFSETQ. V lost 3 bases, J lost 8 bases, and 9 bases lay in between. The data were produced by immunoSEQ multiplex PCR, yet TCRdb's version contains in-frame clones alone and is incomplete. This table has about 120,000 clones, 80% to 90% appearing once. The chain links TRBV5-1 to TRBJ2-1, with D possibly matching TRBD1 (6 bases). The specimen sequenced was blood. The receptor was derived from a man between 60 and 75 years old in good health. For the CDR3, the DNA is TGCGCCAGCAGCTCTACAGGGTATGAGCAGTTCTTC. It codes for CASSSTGYEQFF.